A single sample gave rise to the 4 T cell receptor beta chains below, sequenced in a study of cytomegalovirus exposure and HLA in healthy donors. The PCR made use of 60 Vbeta and 13 Jbeta primers. Sequenced by immunoSEQ multiplex PCR; TCRdb stores in-frame clones only, minus some. The sample holds around 140,000 clones, approximately 83% seen once. Sequencing input: PBMCs. The receptors come from a male donor in good health and CMV-seronegative.

The chain joins TRBV18 to TRBJ2-5; TRBD2 is a possible D gene (6 bases). Germline CDR1 reads KGHSH; CDR2 reads LQKENI. The CDR3 runs 14 residues. Trimming took 3 bases from V and 5 from J, leaving 13 bases between them. The CDR3 DNA is TGTGCCAGCTCACCGGGGGGAGGAGCTGAGACCCAGTACTTC. Encoded protein: CASSPGGGAETQYF.

The chain employs TRBV6-1 and TRBJ1-1; 10 bases fit TRBD1. J lost 5 bases, V lost 2 bases, and 8 bases had no gene match. CDR1 MNHNS and CDR2 SASEGT come from the germline V gene. This CDR3 has 16 residues. CDR3 in DNA: TGTGCCAGCAGTGAAAGTGACAGGGGGCGCGGGACTGAAGCTTTCTTT. It encodes CASSESDRGRGTEAFF.

The V and J genes are TRBV27 and TRBJ2-3; 9 nucleotides line up with TRBD1. J was trimmed by 2 bases and V by 10 bases; bases with no gene match: 10. The germline gives CDR1 MNHEY, CDR2 SMNVEV (reference sequence). The CDR3 consists of 15 residues. The CDR3 bases are TGTGCCACCAACGCCGGGACAGGGAACACAGATACGCAGTATTTT. Translation: CATNAGTGNTDTQYF.

The J gene is TRBJ2-1, the V gene TRBV15, with 7 bases aligning to TRBD1. The CDR3 consists of 17 residues. Unmatched junction bases numbered 17, after V lost 0 bases and J lost 12 bases. Germline lookup yields CDR1 LNHNV and CDR2 YYDKDF (reference sequence). CDR3 DNA sequence: TGTGCCACCAGCAGAGATCATCACAGGGGCCTGGTGGGCGGGCAGTTCTTC. Residues: CATSRDHHRGLVGGQFF.